A single sample gave rise to the 30 T cell receptor beta chains below, sequenced in a study of blood T cell repertoires in COVID-19. Assay used: immunoSEQ multiplex PCR; TCRdb lists only in-frame clones, some missing. The data show approximately 120,000 clones, approximately 81% seen once. Sequencing input: peripheral blood. These receptors originate from a man in his 60s with acute or convalescent COVID-19.

J is TRBJ2-2 and V is TRBV29-1; D possibly corresponds to TRBD2 (6 bases). This CDR3 comprises 14 residues. Germline CDR1 reads SQVTM; CDR2 reads ANQGSEA. With 8 bases removed from V and 2 bases from J, the gap between germline ends came to 15 bases. The CDR3 reads CSFGKGGNTGELFF. The CDR3 region has the DNA TGCAGCTTCGGTAAGGGAGGAAACACCGGGGAGCTGTTTTTT.

This chain's CDR3 is CASQGRTYNEQFF. CDR3 nucleotide sequence: TGTGCCAGCCAGGGCAGGACCTACAATGAGCAGTTCTTC. The chain joins TRBV19 to TRBJ2-1; D may be TRBD1 (5 bases). Germline V lookup: CDR1 LNHDA, CDR2 SQIVND (reference sequence). V was pared by 9 bases and J by 2 bases, with 11 bases between. The length of the CDR3 is 13 residues. Full variable domain (rest looked up from reference TRBV19 and TRBJ2-1): DGGITQSPKYLFRKEGQNVTLSCEQNLNHDAMYWYRQDPGQGLRLIYYSQIVNDFQKGDIAEGYSVSREKKESFPLTVTSAQKNPTAFYLCASQGRTYNEQFFGPGTRLTVL.

This clone was found once. The chain recombines TRBV2 with TRBJ1-1; 7 nucleotides agree with TRBD1. The CDR3 loop spans 11 amino acids. V shed 8 bases and J 4 bases; nucleotides not matched to a gene: 1. Per germline, CDR1 SNHLY and CDR2 FYNNEI. CDR3 protein: CASHRGTEAFF. CDR3 DNA: TGTGCCAGCCACAGGGGCACTGAAGCTTTCTTT.

This clone was observed a handful of times. V and J are TRBV14 and TRBJ2-6; no clear D. Germline CDR1 and CDR2: SGHDN and FVKESK. Trimming took off 4 bases at V and 2 bases at J, with 6 bases between the two ends. The CDR3 sequence is 14 residues long. The CDR3 sequence is CASSPLAGANVLTF. CDR3 sequence (DNA): TGTGCCAGCAGCCCTCTTGCTGGGGCCAACGTCCTGACTTTC.

The V gene is TRBV5-1, the J gene TRBJ1-2; 10 bases line up with TRBD1. This CDR3 contains 15 residues. Germline V gives CDR1 SGHRS, CDR2 YFSETQ. Trimming at V came to 4 bases and at J to 5 bases, leaving 8 bases not matched to a gene. CDR3 residues: CASSLGQGDLYGYTF. In nucleotides, the CDR3 is TGCGCCAGCAGCCTCGGACAGGGGGATCTTTATGGCTACACCTTC.

This clone showed up just a few times. J is TRBJ1-5 and V is TRBV7-2; no reliable D call. Between the trimmed V and J ends, which lost 5 bases and 5 bases, there was a span of 16 bases. This CDR3 has 15 amino acids. Germline values: CDR1 SGHTA, CDR2 FQGNSA. In DNA, the CDR3 is TGTGCCAGCAGCGCCCGGGTAGGATCGGATCAGCCCCAGCATTTT. It translates to CASSARVGSDQPQHF.

This clone was counted between two and nine times. The rearrangement uses TRBV29-1 and TRBJ1-3, with D perhaps TRBD1 (5 bases). Germline V lookup: CDR1 SQVTM, CDR2 ANQGSEA. The CDR3 consists of 13 residues. The V end was cut by 4 bases, the J end by 0 bases, with 7 bases between. In DNA form, the CDR3 reads TGCAGCGTTGTGGGGGGCTCTGGAAACACCATATATTTT. Translated: CSVVGGSGNTIYF.

V and J are TRBV6-5 and TRBJ2-2; D might be TRBD2 (5 bases). The CDR3 spans 15 residues. The germline V and J ends were trimmed by 4 bases and 4 bases, with 13 bases remaining between them. The germline CDR1 and CDR2 sequences are MNHEY and SVGAGI. CDR3 loop: CASSLALVFTGELFF. CDR3 bases: TGTGCCAGCAGTTTGGCACTAGTTTTCACCGGGGAGCTGTTTTTT.

The rearrangement links TRBV4-1 to TRBJ2-3; 7 nucleotides match TRBD1. Germline loops: CDR1 MGHRA, CDR2 YSYEKL. The CDR3 is 17 residues long. After removal of 4 bases from V and 6 bases from J, the junction contained 16 bases not matched to a gene. The CDR3 spells CASSPGLQTGARDTQYF. DNA for the CDR3: TGCGCCAGCAGCCCAGGGCTTCAAACAGGGGCAAGGGATACGCAGTATTTT.

The J gene is TRBJ1-4, the V gene TRBV5-1; D is possibly TRBD1 (6 bases). Looked up from germline, CDR1 is SGHRS and CDR2 is YFSETQ. V was clipped by 3 bases and J by 8 bases, with 11 bases between them. This CDR3 spans 13 amino acids. CDR3 amino acids: CASSSTGMEKLFF. Written as DNA, the CDR3 is TGCGCCAGCAGCTCTACAGGGATGGAAAAACTGTTTTTT.

This chain joins TRBV12-5 and TRBJ2-4, with a tentative D call TRBD2 (5 bases). This CDR3 has 14 amino acids. Germline-derived CDR1 and CDR2 are LGHNT and FRNRAP. V was pared by 5 bases and J by 2 bases, with 10 bases between. The CDR3 protein is CASGRVGTKNIQYF. The CDR3 coding sequence is TGTGCTAGTGGTCGGGTCGGGACCAAAAACATTCAGTACTTC. Together with reference TRBV12-5 and TRBJ2-4, the CDR3 gives the full variable domain: DARVTQTPRHKVTEMGQEVTMRCQPILGHNTVFWYRQTMMQGLELLAYFRNRAPLDDSGMPKDRFSAEMPDATLATLKIQPSEPRDSAVYFCASGRVGTKNIQYFGAGTRLSVL.

The chain recombines TRBV7-2 with TRBJ2-1, with TRBD1 matching over 10 bases. The CDR3 contains 16 residues. V lost 1 base, J lost 7 bases, and 7 bases stayed unmatched. Germline V gene lookup returns CDR1 SGHTA and CDR2 FQGNSA. The CDR3 region is CASSLGGTGVRNEQFF. CDR3 in DNA: TGTGCCAGCAGCTTAGGTGGGACAGGGGTTAGGAATGAGCAGTTCTTC.

V gene TRBV2 combines with J gene TRBJ1-1, with TRBD1 matching over 7 bases. Trimming at V came to 6 bases and at J to 5 bases, leaving 6 bases not matched to a gene. This CDR3 has 13 residues. Germline V CDR1 and CDR2: SNHLY, FYNNEI. The CDR3 DNA is TGTGCCAGCAGCATGTACAGGGGTACTGAAGCTTTCTTT. It yields the protein CASSMYRGTEAFF.

This chain joins TRBV10-3 and TRBJ2-2; 9 positions agree with TRBD2. CDR3 length: 15 residues. V dropped 6 bases and J dropped 4; count of bases not matched to a gene: 6. Germline lookup yields CDR1 ENHRY and CDR2 SYGVKD. Here the CDR3 DNA reads TGTGCCATCAGGAGCGGGGGGAGACTCACCGGGGAGCTGTTTTTT. It specifies CAIRSGGRLTGELFF.

V and J are TRBV10-3 and TRBJ1-2; D gene ambiguous. This CDR3 comprises 13 residues. Germline values: CDR1 ENHRY, CDR2 SYGVKD. V lost 4 bases, J lost 8 bases, and 14 bases lay in between. In nucleotides, the CDR3 is TGTGCCATCAGTGTTGCCGGGGATCGAGGCTACACCTTC. Protein sequence: CAISVAGDRGYTF.

This chain uses TRBV19 with TRBJ2-2; D not resolved. The germline V gene encodes CDR1 LNHDA and CDR2 SQIVND (reference sequence). V lost 7 bases, J lost 2 bases, and 20 bases lay in between. The CDR3 has 17 amino acids. CDR3 DNA sequence: TGTGCCAGTATTCCGGGTCGCTCTCTCACTAACACCGGGGAGCTGTTTTTT. Translated: CASIPGRSLTNTGELFF. The full variable domain, with the rest looked up from reference TRBV19 and TRBJ2-2, is DGGITQSPKYLFRKEGQNVTLSCEQNLNHDAMYWYRQDPGQGLRLIYYSQIVNDFQKGDIAEGYSVSREKKESFPLTVTSAQKNPTAFYLCASIPGRSLTNTGELFFGEGSRLTVL.

The CDR3 DNA reads TGCGCCAGCAGCCAAGAAACGGGACACAATAACTATGGCTACACCTTC. Translated, it gives CASSQETGHNNYGYTF. This rearrangement joins TRBV4-1 to TRBJ1-2; perhaps TRBD1 as D (6 bases). Deletions cut 0 bases from V and 1 base from J, with 12 bases between. This CDR3 has 16 amino acids. Germline V gives CDR1 MGHRA, CDR2 YSYEKL.

The rearrangement joins TRBV5-8 to TRBJ1-1; TRBD1 matches 9 bases. The J segment lost 6 bases and the V segment lost 4 bases, leaving 7 bases of the junction unmatched. The CDR3 is made up of 14 amino acids. The germline CDR1 and CDR2 sequences are SGHTS and YDEGEE. CDR3 sequence: CASSSGTGKAEAFF. CDR3 bases: TGTGCCAGCAGCAGTGGGACAGGGAAGGCTGAAGCTTTCTTT.

The chain joins TRBV6-5 to TRBJ1-2, with D perhaps matching TRBD1 (5 bases). CDR1 and CDR2 (germline): MNHEY, SVGAGI. Trimming pared 5 bases from V and 8 bases from J, leaving 15 bases between. CDR3 length: 13 amino acids. The CDR3 bases are TGTGCCAGCAGTCCTTCCGGGGGTAAGGGCTACACCTTC. It is translated as CASSPSGGKGYTF.

This chain uses TRBV5-5 with TRBJ2-1, with D maybe TRBD1 (5 bases). Germline CDR1 SGHKS, CDR2 YYEKEE (reference sequence). The CDR3 is 16 residues long. Trimming removed 5 bases from V and 0 bases from J, with 15 bases in between. Written as DNA, the CDR3 is TGTGCCAGCAGTCGGACATCCTTTAGCTCCTACAATGAGCAGTTCTTC. Translation: CASSRTSFSSYNEQFF.

The CDR3 spells CASSPRQFPTEAFF. CDR3 bases: TGTGCCAGCAGCCCCCGACAGTTTCCCACTGAAGCTTTCTTT. V usage is TRBV3-1 (or the pseudogene TRBV3-2) and J usage is TRBJ1-1, with D perhaps matching TRBD1 (5 bases). CDR1 and CDR2 from the germline V gene are LGHDT and YNNKEL (reference sequence). The CDR3 consists of 14 residues. With 4 bases removed from V and 4 bases from J, the gap between germline ends came to 13 bases.

The CDR3 protein is CASSLRLAGALEGQFF. CDR3 bases: TGTGCCAGCAGCTTGAGACTAGCGGGAGCGCTAGAGGGGCAGTTCTTC. The gene calls are TRBV7-3 and TRBJ2-1; 12 nucleotides line up with TRBD2. With V trimmed by 3 bases and J by 12 bases, 12 bases remained unmatched. CDR1 and CDR2 from the germline V gene are SGHTA and FQGTGA. This CDR3 spans 16 amino acids.

The chain carries TRBV30 and TRBJ1-5, with 9 bases identical to TRBD1. The length of the CDR3 is 13 residues. Germline values: CDR1 GTSNPN, CDR2 SVGIG (reference sequence). J lost 7 bases, V lost 1 base, and 2 bases had no gene match. The CDR3 DNA reads as TGTGCCTGGAGTGCGACAGGGGGGCAGCCCCAGCATTTT. This sequence encodes CAWSATGGQPQHF.

This clone appeared a few times. The V call is TRBV6-5, the J call TRBJ1-4; D uncertain. Between the trimmed V and J ends, which lost 5 bases and 0 bases, there was a span of 10 bases. This CDR3 spans 15 amino acids. CDR1 and CDR2 from the germline V gene are MNHEY and SVGAGI. The CDR3 loop is CASSPLATTNEKLFF. For the CDR3, the DNA is TGTGCCAGCAGTCCCCTGGCCACAACTAATGAAAAACTGTTTTTT.

A single count supports this clone. This chain connects TRBV19 to TRBJ1-2, with D uncertain. V lost 5 bases and J 2 bases, leaving 6 bases between the germline ends. Germline assignment: CDR1 LNHDA and CDR2 SQIVND (reference sequence). The CDR3 runs 12 residues. The DNA of the CDR3 is TGTGCCAGTAGTGTCGAGAACTATGGCTACACCTTC. It translates to CASSVENYGYTF.

The chain uses TRBV28 and TRBJ1-5, with D maybe TRBD1 (6 bases). Germline V gene lookup returns CDR1 MDHEN and CDR2 SYDVKM. The CDR3 runs 13 residues. V lost 3 bases, J lost 10 bases, and 13 bases lay in between. CDR3 in amino acids: CASSFRGEGPQHF. DNA of the CDR3: TGTGCCAGCAGTTTCAGGGGAGAGGGACCCCAGCATTTT.

The gene calls are TRBV7-9 and TRBJ1-2; D gene uncertain. The V and J ends lost 1 base and 6 bases respectively, with 9 bases between them. This CDR3 spans 13 amino acids. CDR1 and CDR2 (germline): SEHNR, FQNEAQ (reference sequence). CDR3 residues: CASSLGQEDGYTF. DNA of the CDR3: TGTGCCAGCAGCTTAGGTCAGGAGGATGGCTACACCTTC.

The V call is TRBV18, the J call TRBJ2-7; possibly TRBD1 for D (6 bases). The CDR3 consists of 13 residues. CDR1 is KGHSH, CDR2 LQKENI, per germline. V dropped 6 bases and J dropped 3 bases, with 12 bases sitting between them. The CDR3 nucleotides read TGTGCCAGCTCCAGGGGACGGGACTACGAGCAGTACTTC. Its protein product is CASSRGRDYEQYF.

The rearrangement joins TRBV4-1 to TRBJ2-5, with D maybe TRBD1 (6 bases). Looked up from germline, CDR1 is MGHRA and CDR2 is YSYEKL. Trimming left V 2 bases short and J 2 bases short, with 18 bases between. The CDR3 runs to 17 residues. CDR3 protein: CASSQMPGANSQETQYF. The CDR3 nucleotides read TGCGCCAGCAGCCAAATGCCAGGGGCGAACAGTCAAGAGACCCAGTACTTC.

The V call is TRBV11-3, the J call TRBJ2-7; tentatively, D is TRBD2 (5 bases). Germline-derived CDR1 and CDR2 are SGHNT and YENEEA. V lost 5 bases and J lost 0, with 14 bases in between. This CDR3 is built from 15 residues. CDR3 region: CASSEGSGSSYEQYF. The CDR3 DNA sequence: TGTGCCAGCAGCGAGGGTTCGGGGAGCTCCTACGAGCAGTACTTC.